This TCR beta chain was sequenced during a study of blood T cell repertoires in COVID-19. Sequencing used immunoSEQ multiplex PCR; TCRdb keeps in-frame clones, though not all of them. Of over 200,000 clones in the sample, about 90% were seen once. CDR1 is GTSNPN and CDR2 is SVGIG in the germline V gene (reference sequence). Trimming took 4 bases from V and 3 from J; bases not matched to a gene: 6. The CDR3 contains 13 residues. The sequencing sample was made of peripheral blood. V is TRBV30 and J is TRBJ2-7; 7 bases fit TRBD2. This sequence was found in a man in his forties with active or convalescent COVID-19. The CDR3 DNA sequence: TGTGCCTGGAAGGCTAGCGGAAACTACGAGCAGTACTTC. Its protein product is CAWKASGNYEQYF. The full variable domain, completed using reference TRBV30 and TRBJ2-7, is SQTIHQWPATLVQPVGSPLSLECTVEGTSNPNLYWYRQAAGRGLQLLFYSVGIGQISSEVPQNLSASRPQDRQFILSSKKLLLSDSGFYLCAWKASGNYEQYFGPGTRLTVT.